Shown below are 5 T cell receptor beta chains from a single sample sequenced in a study of T cells in Graves' hyperthyroidism and ophthalmopathy. Authors of the study amplified TCR beta CDR3 regions from RNA transcripts. First-round RT-PCR targeting the TCR CDR3 was performed with the HTBI primer set. From the multiplex PCR reads, TCRdb called clonotypes with MiXCR, one entry per CDR3 protein. This table holds some 400,000 distinct CDR3 sequences, about 18% found once. Sequencing was performed on blood. The receptors stem from a woman under 30 with Graves' hyperthyroidism.

The rearrangement uses TRBV12-3 or TRBV12-4 and TRBJ1-2; 7 bases agree with TRBD1. J was trimmed by 0 bases and V by 2 bases; bases with no gene match: 3. CDR3 length: 15 residues. As DNA, the CDR3 is TGTGCCAGCAGTTTAAGCGGGACAGCTAACTATGGCTACACCTTC. It specifies CASSLSGTANYGYTF.

This clonotype has just a few counts. V and J are TRBV10-3 and TRBJ2-7; D gene ambiguous. Trimming shortened V by 2 bases and J by 1 base, and 12 bases separated the two germline ends. This CDR3 is 15 amino acids long. Germline CDR1 and CDR2: ENHRY and SYGVKD. The CDR3 reads CAISEGPASSYEQYF. The DNA of the CDR3 is TGTGCCATCAGTGAGGGTCCGGCGTCGTCCTACGAGCAGTACTTC.

The rearrangement joins TRBV19 to TRBJ1-2, with D hard to call. Germline V gene lookup returns CDR1 LNHDA and CDR2 SQIVND (reference sequence). V was trimmed by 7 bases and J by 4 bases, leaving 16 bases between them. CDR3 length: 14 residues. The CDR3 nucleotides are TGTGCCAGTACCACTCAACCGGTAGGCTATGGCTACACCTTC. Protein sequence: CASTTQPVGYGYTF. The entire variable domain, with the rest obtained from reference TRBV19 and TRBJ1-2, is as follows: DGGITQSPKYLFRKEGQNVTLSCEQNLNHDAMYWYRQDPGQGLRLIYYSQIVNDFQKGDIAEGYSVSREKKESFPLTVTSAQKNPTAFYLCASTTQPVGYGYTFGSGTRLTVV.

This clonotype was picked up a small number of times. A read error is likely, as this CDR3 ends without the conserved phenylalanine or tryptophan. The chain carries TRBV12-5 and TRBJ2-5, with 9 bases identical to TRBD2. This CDR3 comprises 16 residues. Germline assignment: CDR1 LGHNT and CDR2 FRNRAP. V shed 7 bases, J shed 2 bases, and the junction held 11 bases outside the gene matches. The CDR3 region is CASAPDASGGQETQYL. The CDR3, as DNA: TGTGCTAGTGCCCCCGATGCGAGCGGGGGGCAAGAGACCCAGTACCTC.

This clonotype was seen more than once but under ten times. A much larger clone lies a single base off, so this may be a read error. V is TRBV12-3 or TRBV12-4 and J is TRBJ2-2, with TRBD1 as a possible D gene (6 bases). The CDR3 covers 14 residues. CDR3 residues: CASSTYRVPGELCF. DNA for the CDR3: TGTGCCAGCAGTACCTACAGGGTGCCCGGGGAGCTGTGTTTT.